This T cell receptor (beta chain) was identified in a study of T cell responses to AZD1222 COVID-19 vaccine (dated by TCRdb to the early 2020s). For the study in its entirety: Because spike-specific TCR depth and breadth did not differ between the two schedules, AZD1222 recipients who got a second dose at roughly 4 weeks were pooled with those who got a second dose at roughly 12 weeks. Trial participants were enrolled into age subgroups of 18-55, 56-69 and 70-plus years, which contained 148, 28 and 57 TCR-sequenced participants, respectively. TCR sequencing covered 233 trial participants: 200 to 210 given two doses of AZD1222 and approximately 26 given two doses of MenACWY control vaccine. What the authors observed across the whole study: Epitopes outside the regions mutated in the B.1.351 and B.1.1.7 variants were reportedly recognized by nearly half of the unique spike-specific TCRs. The 56-69-year group was small, and its depth increase did not reach significance, likely because of low power. Only a handful of AZD1222 recipients were SARS-CoV-2 seropositive at baseline, limiting conclusions about previously exposed vaccinees. Participants were mostly white British and included more females than males, and it was suggested by the authors that clonal diversity may have been underestimated. Because no samples from the day 14 peak response were available, repertoires could be characterized only after the peak T cell response. After two AZD1222 doses, spike-specific TCR breadth and depth were significantly higher than at day 0 and than in MenACWY recipients. The vaccine-associated CD4 TCRs covered the entire spike protein, and the dominant responses fell in regions 160-218 and 743-854.

The sample's time point label, in plain terms: baseline before first vaccination. Samples from vaccinated people were obtained from the UK trials COV001 and COV002, which included a single-blind randomized controlled phase 2/3 trial of AZD1222 (ChAdOx1 nCoV-19) in healthy adults. Trial participant PBMC samples were collected at day 0 and day 28 after the second dose for TCRbeta chain sequencing. The CDR3 regions of human TCRbeta chains were analyzed by immunosequencing. As for how the authors treated the data: TCRs in the repertoires were compared against a reference library of SARS-CoV-2-specific TCRs that had been generated with the MIRA antigen-specificity platform. Breadth was defined as the fraction of unique TCRs that were SARS-CoV-2-associated. Depth was defined as the fraction of total T cells that were SARS-CoV-2-associated. Using the MIRA data, each spike-specific TCR was assigned both to the spike region to which the TCR was reactive and to a CD4 or CD8 class. Log10-transformed breadth and depth values were compared by one-way ANOVA with Sidak's multiple comparisons tests. TCRdb provides this immuneACCESS table in a form limited to in-frame rearrangements. Some clones are lacking; in checked studies, under half of them reflect an unresolved V gene, and why the rest are absent is not known. V and J calls and clone size are copied from that table; D and trimming were computed from the DNA. This sample has around 110,000 clones in its table, and about 92% of those were observed once. 2.5% to 3% of the sample is held by the ten biggest clonotypes.

As regards this clone: Its antigen is currently not known. There are no base qualities to consult, and no much larger clone falls within one base.

CDR1 SNHLY and CDR2 FYNNEI are derived from the germline V gene. The CDR3 numbers 13 residues from cysteine through phenylalanine. Just CDR3 DNA is preserved here, 39 bases in frame from base 1. The V end loses 6 bases and the J end loses 4 bases, and a stretch of 11 bases separates them. Sequences were derived from peripheral blood, sampled on day 0 of AZD1222 vaccination. The chain was built from TRBV2 and TRBJ2-3, with TRBD2 as a weak D call on 5 bases. This sequence was found in an adult in good health. CDR3 loop: CASRNLGADTQYF. The DNA is as follows: TGTGCCAGCAGGAACCTGGGAGCAGATACGCAGTATTTT.